This entry describes one T cell receptor beta chain. This clonotype was seen ten or more times. Which antigen it targets is not known. Per-base qualities were not stored, and no clone one base away is much larger. This sample was included in a study of quantifying T cell responses using KT2 cells (dated by TCRdb to about 2017). For context, the study as a whole: RNA was DNase-treated and reverse transcribed with TCR alpha and beta constant-region primers, mostly using SuperScript III. To avoid over-amplification, PCR2 was carried out as a SYBR Green qPCR and halted once a predetermined fluorescence threshold was reached. The efficiency of the T4 ligation step under optimum conditions was estimated to be greater than 9.5%.

Findings and caveats that apply to the study as a whole: KT2 sequences were detected down to the lowest spike-in tested, which was about one KT2 cell per 100,000 PBMC. The study did not include a side-by-side comparison of this pipeline with other TCR sequencing techniques. The numbers of KT2 alpha and beta sequences increased linearly with the number of input KT2 cells across several orders of magnitude. At very high KT2 spike-in numbers, detection of KT2 sequences reached saturation.

In the germline V gene, CDR1 corresponds to SGHAT and CDR2 to FQNNGV. Ends trimmed: V by 0 bases, J by 6 bases; bases unmatched to a gene: 8. Including cysteine and phenylalanine, the CDR3 has 16 amino acids. Solely the CDR3 DNA is kept, with 48 bases framed from the first base. To test the sensitivity and accuracy of the pipeline, known numbers of KT2, a T cell clone whose TCR had already been sequenced, were spiked into unfractionated PBMC. A range of KT2-to-PBMC ratios was set up by mixing KT2 cells into a fixed number of PBMC. Library preparation employed UMI-ligation and nested PCR. Using T4 RNA ligase 1, a single-stranded oligonucleotide bearing the Illumina SP2 sequence plus a UMI was ligated onto the 3' end of the cDNA. PCR1 used around 4 cycles (98 degrees C 15 s, 69 degrees C 30 s, 72 degrees C 40 s), and the beta primer was an equimolar mix of RC1.1 and RC1.2 that covered TRBC1 and TRBC2. Starting at PCR2, the TCR alpha and beta chains were handled separately, and sample indices and Illumina adaptors were added. The UMI, placed after an 8-base spacer, consisted of 12 random nucleotides arranged as two hexamers with a spacer between them. Libraries were sequenced on an Illumina MiSeq using v2 2x251 paired-end chemistry, with approximately eleven samples typically included per run. PhiX DNA was added at roughly 5-7% to each sequencing library so that diversity was increased. In the source study's methods: Raw reads were converted to FASTQ with bcl2fastq and were demultiplexed by dual indices with Demultiplexor. V and J genes were assigned by Decombinator through tag matching, with a single base-pair mismatch permitted. Collapsinator used UMIs to correct both sequencing errors and frequency errors arising from PCR heterogeneity. CDR3Translator converted Decombinator identifiers to nucleotide sequence, translated to amino acids, and extracted CDR3 using C- and N-terminal motifs. A cluster of KT2 sequences sharing one unique molecular identifier was counted as one distinct KT2 TCR. The public reads were reanalyzed by TCRdb: fastp trimming at Q25, MiXCR alignment, in-frame beta chains only. CDR3 protein sequences are deduplicated, and each keeps its most common genes and DNA. The V and J calls were not made by the authors but by TCRdb's processing. This sample lists roughly 51,000 distinct CDR3 sequences; roughly 12% were detected once. About 9.7% of the sample belongs to the ten largest clones.

The V and J segments used are TRBV11-2 and TRBJ2-3; 8 bases in the middle match TRBD2. The receptor was isolated from a human donor. Sequencing used PBMCs spiked with cells of the T cell clone KT2. The DNA is TGTGCCAGCAGCTTAGATCCGAGCGGGAGCGGGGATACGCAGTATTTT. Its product reads: CASSLDPSGSGDTQYF. The full variable domain, with segments outside the CDR3 supplied by the reference TRBV11-2 and TRBJ2-3 proteins, appears as EAGVAQSPRYKIIEKRQSVAFWCNPISGHATLYWYQQILGQGPKLLIQFQNNGVVDDSQLPKDRFSAERLKGVDSTLKIQPAKLEDSAVYLCASSLDPSGSGDTQYFGPGTRLTVL.